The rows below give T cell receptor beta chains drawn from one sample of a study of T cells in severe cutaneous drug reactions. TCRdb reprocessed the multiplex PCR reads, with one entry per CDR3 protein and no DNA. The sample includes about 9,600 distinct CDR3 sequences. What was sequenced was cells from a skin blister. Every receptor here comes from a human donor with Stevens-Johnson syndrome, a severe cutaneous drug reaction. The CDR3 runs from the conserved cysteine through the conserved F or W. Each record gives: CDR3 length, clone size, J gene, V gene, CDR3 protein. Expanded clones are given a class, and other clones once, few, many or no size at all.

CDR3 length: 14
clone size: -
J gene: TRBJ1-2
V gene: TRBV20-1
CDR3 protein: CSARDGAEGYGYTF

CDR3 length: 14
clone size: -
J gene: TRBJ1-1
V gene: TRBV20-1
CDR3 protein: CSARDGTANTEAFF

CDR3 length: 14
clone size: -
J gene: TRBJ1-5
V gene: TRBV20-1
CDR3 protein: CSARTDGSNQPQHF

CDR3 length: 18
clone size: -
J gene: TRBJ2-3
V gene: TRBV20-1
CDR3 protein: CSASGLAGVRMRTDTQYF

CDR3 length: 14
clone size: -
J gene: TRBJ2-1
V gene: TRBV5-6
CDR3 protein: CASSLSSGIYEQFF

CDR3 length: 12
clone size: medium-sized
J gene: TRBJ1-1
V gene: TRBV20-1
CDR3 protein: CSAVSGGAEAFF

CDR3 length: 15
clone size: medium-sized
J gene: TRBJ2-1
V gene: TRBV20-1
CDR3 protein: CSAGEIQDSYNEQFF

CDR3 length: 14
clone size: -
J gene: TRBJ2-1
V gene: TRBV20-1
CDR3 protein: CSARAQSTGFRQFF

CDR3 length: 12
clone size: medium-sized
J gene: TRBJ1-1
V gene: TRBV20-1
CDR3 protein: CSGHRLNTEAFF

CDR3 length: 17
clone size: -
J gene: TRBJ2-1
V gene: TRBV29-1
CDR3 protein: CSVEGTSGLSSYNEQFF

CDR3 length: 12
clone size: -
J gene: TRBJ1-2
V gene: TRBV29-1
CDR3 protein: CSVLTGSGGYTF

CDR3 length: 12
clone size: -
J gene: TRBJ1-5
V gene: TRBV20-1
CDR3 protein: CSARVEDQPQHF

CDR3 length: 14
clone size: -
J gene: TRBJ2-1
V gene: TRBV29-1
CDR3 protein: CSAGVGLAVDEQFF

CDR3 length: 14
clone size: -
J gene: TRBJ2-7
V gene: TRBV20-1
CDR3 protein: CSARPGQGPHEQYF

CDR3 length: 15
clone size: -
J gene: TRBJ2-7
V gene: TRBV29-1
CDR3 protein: CSVESRTGPSYEQYF

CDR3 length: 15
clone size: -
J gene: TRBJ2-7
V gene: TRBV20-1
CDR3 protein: CSARDGGRVDFEQYF

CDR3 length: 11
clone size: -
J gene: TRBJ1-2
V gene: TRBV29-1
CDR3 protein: CSVEGGGGYTF

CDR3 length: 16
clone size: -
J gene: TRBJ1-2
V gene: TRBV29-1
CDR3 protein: CSVEASSPSAPFRYTF

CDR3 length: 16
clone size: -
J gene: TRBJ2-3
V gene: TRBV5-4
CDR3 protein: CASSLPQGMGTDTQYF

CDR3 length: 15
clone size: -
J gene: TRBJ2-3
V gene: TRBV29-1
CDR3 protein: CSVAVTSGRADTQYF

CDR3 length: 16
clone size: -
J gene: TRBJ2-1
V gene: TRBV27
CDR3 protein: CASSLSWGNPSNEQFF

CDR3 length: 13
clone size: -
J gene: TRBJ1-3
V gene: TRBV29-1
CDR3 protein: CSFQQGTGNTIYF

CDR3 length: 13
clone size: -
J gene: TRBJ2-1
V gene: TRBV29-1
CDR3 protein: CTTGTSFTNEQFF

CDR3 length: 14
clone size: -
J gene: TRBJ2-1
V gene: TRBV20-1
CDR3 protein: CSASRGSGYNEQFF

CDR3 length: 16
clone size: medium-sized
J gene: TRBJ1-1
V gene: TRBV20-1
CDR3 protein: CSARKTGGMVNTEAFF

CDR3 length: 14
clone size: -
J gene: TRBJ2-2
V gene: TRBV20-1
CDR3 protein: CSARGGDPTGELFF

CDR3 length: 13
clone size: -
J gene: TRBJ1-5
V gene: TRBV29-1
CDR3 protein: CSATENSNQPQHF

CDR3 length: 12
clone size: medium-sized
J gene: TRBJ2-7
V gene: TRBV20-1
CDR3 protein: CSASRGTYEQYF

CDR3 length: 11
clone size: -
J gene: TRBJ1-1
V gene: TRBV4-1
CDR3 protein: CASRGNTEAFF

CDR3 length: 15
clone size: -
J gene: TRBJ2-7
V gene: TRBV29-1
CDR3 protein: CSVDGLGGNSYEQYF

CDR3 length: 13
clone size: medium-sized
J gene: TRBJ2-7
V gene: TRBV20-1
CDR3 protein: CSAAQRREAKQYF

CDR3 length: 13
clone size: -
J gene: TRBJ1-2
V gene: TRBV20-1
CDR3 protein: CSGSPRQNYGYTF

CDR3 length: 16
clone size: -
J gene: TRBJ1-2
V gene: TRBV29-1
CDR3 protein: CSVRAAGGAGTYGYTF

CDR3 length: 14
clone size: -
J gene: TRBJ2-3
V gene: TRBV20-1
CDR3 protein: CSAPSGGYTDTQYF

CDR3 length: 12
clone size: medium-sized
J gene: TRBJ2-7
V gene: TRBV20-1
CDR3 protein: CSAREDLYEQYF

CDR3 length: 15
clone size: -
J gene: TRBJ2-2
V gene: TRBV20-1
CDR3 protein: CSARDGIKNTGELFF

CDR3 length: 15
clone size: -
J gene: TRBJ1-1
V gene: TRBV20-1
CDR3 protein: CSAREPGTFNTEAFF

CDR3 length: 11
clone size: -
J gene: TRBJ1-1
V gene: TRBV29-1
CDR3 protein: CSVIDSSEAFF

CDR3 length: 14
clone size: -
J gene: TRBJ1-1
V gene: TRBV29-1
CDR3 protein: CSVESLLAGTEAFF

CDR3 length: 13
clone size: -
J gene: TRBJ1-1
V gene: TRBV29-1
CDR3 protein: CSAGTGMVPEAFF

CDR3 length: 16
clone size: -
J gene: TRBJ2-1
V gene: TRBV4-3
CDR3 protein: CASSPSLVLTYNEQFF

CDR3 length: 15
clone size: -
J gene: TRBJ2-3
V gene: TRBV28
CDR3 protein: CASSGGQGGADTQYF

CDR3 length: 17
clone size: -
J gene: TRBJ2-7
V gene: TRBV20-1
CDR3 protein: CSAHPALTSGEYYEQYF